The entry that follows covers one TCR beta chain sequence. In its sample, this clone was seen once. Its antigen target is currently unknown. Qualities for individual bases were not recorded, and no much larger clone is one base off. Its CDR3 holds 15 amino acids, cysteine through phenylalanine. Of the read, only the CDR3 DNA is kept; its 45 bases are in frame from base 1. CDR1 is given as SGHRS and CDR2 as YFSETQ, both from the germline V gene. V lost 0 bases and J lost 8 bases, and the count of bases not matched to a germline gene is 4. The thymus tissue came from surgical resects taken out during corrective cardiac surgery. Donors were immunologically healthy infants undergoing open corrective cardiac surgery for congenital heart defects in Finland. Thymocytes were released mechanically from tissue and stored at -70 °C as pellets of roughly 8.5-32 million cells. A QIAsymphony instrument was used to extract genomic DNA from the frozen cell pellets.

TCRB and TCRAD loci were amplified from a standardized quantity of quality-controlled genomic DNA using the immunoSEQ multiplex PCR assay. The V(D)J region was spanned by amplicons of a length sufficient to cover the CDR3 and to identify V and J genes. Amplicon sequencing was performed on an Illumina platform through the commercial immunoSEQ service. In the source study's methods: Primer bias and sequencing errors were corrected using previously described methods, and TCRAD and TCRB definitions followed the IMGT database. Repertoires were analysed with immunoSEQ Analyzer 3.0 and VDJTools, covering basic statistics, V/J segment usage, diversity estimates, rarefaction and pairwise overlap. Diversity was estimated using the Chao1, ChaoE, Efron-Thisted, Shannon and inverse Simpson indices, and was also estimated on datasets down-sampled to the size of the smallest sample. Repertoire overlap was determined by strict matching of CDR3 nucleotide sequence, V gene and J gene, and Jaccard-based multidimensional scaling clustering was applied. In TCRdb, the immuneACCESS table is reduced to in-frame sequences with V and J assigned. These tables do not hold every clone; where another copy was compared, an unresolved V gene accounts for under half, and the others remain unexplained. V and J calls and clone size come straight from that table; D and trimming were deduced from the DNA. The sample table lists fewer than 90,000 clones, about 96% of them with a count of one. The top ten clones comprise 0.031% of the sample.

The sample is drawn from a study of human thymus T cells (dated by TCRdb to between 2020 and 2021). As for the study more broadly: The study characterized TCR alpha and beta repertoires from eight infant thymus samples and a few related peripheral blood samples. The cohort included about 6 male and two female infants, with donor ages spanning 7 to 244 days.

Here is what the overall study found, with its caveats: Biased V and J gene segment usage appeared to be present in both thymic and peripheral blood repertoires. Highly overlapping thymic TCR repertoires among unrelated individuals were reported in the related research. On average, thymus samples yielded 650,000 to 1,000,000 unique TCRB clonotypes, whereas blood samples yielded about 80,000.

The sample taken for sequencing was thymus tissue. This receptor was identified in a boy under two years old with a congenital heart defect but otherwise immunologically healthy. The V gene is TRBV5-1 and the J gene is TRBJ2-1; the central 11 bases match TRBD2. CDR3 protein: CASSLGSGRVDEQFF. At the DNA level, the sequence is TGCGCCAGCAGCTTGGGTAGCGGGAGGGTAGATGAGCAGTTCTTC.